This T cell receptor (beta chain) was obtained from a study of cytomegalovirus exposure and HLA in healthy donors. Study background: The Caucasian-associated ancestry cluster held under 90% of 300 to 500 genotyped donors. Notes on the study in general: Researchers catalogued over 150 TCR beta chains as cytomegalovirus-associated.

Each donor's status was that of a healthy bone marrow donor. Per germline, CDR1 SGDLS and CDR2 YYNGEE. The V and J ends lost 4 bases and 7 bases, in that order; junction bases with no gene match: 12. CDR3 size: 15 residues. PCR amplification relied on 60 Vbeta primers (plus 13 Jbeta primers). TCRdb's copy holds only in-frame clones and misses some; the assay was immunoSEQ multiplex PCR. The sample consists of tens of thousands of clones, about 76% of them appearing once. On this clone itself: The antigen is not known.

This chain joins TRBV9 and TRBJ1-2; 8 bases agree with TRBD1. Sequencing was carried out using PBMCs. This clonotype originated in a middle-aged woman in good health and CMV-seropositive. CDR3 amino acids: CASSFPGGASSGYTF. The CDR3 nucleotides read TGTGCCAGCAGCTTCCCAGGGGGCGCTTCGAGTGGCTACACCTTC.